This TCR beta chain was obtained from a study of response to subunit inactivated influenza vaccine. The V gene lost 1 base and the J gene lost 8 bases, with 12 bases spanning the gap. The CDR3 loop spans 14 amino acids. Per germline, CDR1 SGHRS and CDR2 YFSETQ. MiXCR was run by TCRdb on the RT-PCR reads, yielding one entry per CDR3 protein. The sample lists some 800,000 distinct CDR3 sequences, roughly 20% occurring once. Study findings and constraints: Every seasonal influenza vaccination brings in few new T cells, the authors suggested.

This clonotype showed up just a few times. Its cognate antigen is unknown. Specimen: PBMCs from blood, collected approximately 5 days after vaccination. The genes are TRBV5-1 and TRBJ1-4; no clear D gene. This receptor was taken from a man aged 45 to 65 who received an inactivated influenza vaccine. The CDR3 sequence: CASSLLARGEKLFF. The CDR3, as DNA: TGCGCCAGCAGCTTGTTGGCCCGGGGAGAAAAACTGTTTTTT.